This record concerns one T cell receptor beta chain sequence. Antigen: not known. The data were taken from a study of T cell clones after liver transplantation. Turning to the study itself: Three of the eight recipients were HCV-positive; the rest had non-autoimmune, non-viral transplant indications.

Assay: immunoSEQ multiplex PCR; the TCRdb copy retains only in-frame clones and omits some. Of more than 45,000 clones in the sample, 70% to 80% were seen once. Overall study results and limits: The donor-reactive repertoire was only partly measurable in a couple of subjects, lacking donor cells.

The CDR3 runs to 12 residues. Germline loops: CDR1 LNHDA, CDR2 SQIVND (reference sequence). Trimming pared 7 bases from V and 10 bases from J, leaving 13 bases between. The chain employs TRBV19 and TRBJ2-2; TRBD1 is a possible D gene (5 bases). The receptor's source is a human patient who received a liver transplant. Among the T cells, some may be from the graft donor. This specimen consisted of CD4+ T cells from blood, obtained at the approximately 15-month timepoint. CDR3 sequence: CASTKGVEELFF. The CDR3 DNA sequence: TGTGCCAGTACTAAAGGGGTGGAGGAGCTGTTTTTT.